A single sample gave rise to the 22 T cell receptor beta chains below, sequenced in a study of somatic mutations in cytotoxic T cells in rheumatoid arthritis. Clones were sequenced by immunoSEQ multiplex PCR, and TCRdb holds only the in-frame ones, with some missing. Of some 25,000 clones listed, roughly four fifths were seen once; the top ten hold around 10%. The sample was CD8+ T cells sorted from blood. These receptors were collected from a woman aged 18-35 years in good health.

The rearrangement joins TRBV15 to TRBJ2-2, with 7 bases identical to TRBD1. Germline V gene lookup returns CDR1 LNHNV and CDR2 YYDKDF (reference sequence). The CDR3 totals 15 residues. The V and J ends lost 3 bases and 6 bases, in that order; junction bases with no gene match: 7. CDR3 in amino acids: CATSRRGLTPGELFF. DNA for the CDR3: TGTGCCACCAGCAGGAGGGGGCTTACGCCCGGGGAGCTGTTTTTT.

This clone occurred a few times. The sample contains more than one DNA sequence encoding this CDR3. The chain uses TRBV4-1 and TRBJ1-1; D remains unclear. Germline V lookup: CDR1 MGHRA, CDR2 YSYEKL. CDR3 size: 13 residues. The ends were cut back, 0 bases at V and 3 bases at J, with 5 bases in the middle. The CDR3 sequence is CASSQDRDTEAFF. The CDR3 DNA is TGCGCCAGCAGCCAAGATCGGGACACTGAAGCTTTCTTT.

J is TRBJ2-1 and V is TRBV10-3; D might be TRBD1 or TRBD2, each matching 5 bases. The CDR3 is 19 amino acids. Germline V gene lookup returns CDR1 ENHRY and CDR2 SYGVKD. Between the trimmed V and J ends, which lost 4 bases and 0 bases, there was a span of 22 bases. CDR3 loop: CAISGGADMGVGSYNEQFF. CDR3 sequence (DNA): TGTGCCATCAGTGGAGGAGCCGATATGGGGGTCGGCTCCTACAATGAGCAGTTCTTC.

This chain uses TRBV4-1 with TRBJ2-4; 13 bases match TRBD2. Germline-derived CDR1 and CDR2 are MGHRA and YSYEKL. V trimming: 3 bases; J trimming: 10 bases; junction bases outside the gene matches: 6. This CDR3 region has 15 residues. DNA for the CDR3: TGCGCCAGCAGCCAGGACAGACTAGCGGGGGGAATTCAGTACTTC. Protein sequence: CASSQDRLAGGIQYF.

The chain couples TRBV5-6 to TRBJ1-3; a possible D gene is TRBD1 (5 bases). Germline V gene sequence: CDR1 SGHDT, CDR2 YYEEEE. The CDR3 runs to 14 residues. Trimming shortened V by 7 bases and J by 4 bases, and 15 bases separated the two germline ends. CDR3 residues: CASRDWGIGNTIYF. The CDR3 bases are TGTGCCAGCCGGGACTGGGGGATAGGAAACACCATATATTTT.

This chain links TRBV9 with TRBJ1-1, with D maybe TRBD1 (5 bases). The length of the CDR3 is 13 residues. The ends were cut back, 4 bases at V and 4 bases at J, with 11 bases in the middle. Looked up from germline, CDR1 is SGDLS and CDR2 is YYNGEE. CDR3 residues: CASSRGAPTEAFF. The CDR3 DNA is TGTGCCAGCAGCCGAGGGGCGCCCACTGAAGCTTTCTTT.

The V call is TRBV7-9, the J call TRBJ2-1; the D gene could be TRBD1 or TRBD2 (5 bases each). In germline, CDR1 is SEHNR, CDR2 FQNEAQ (reference sequence). This CDR3 is 13 amino acids long. V gave up 4 bases and J gave up 10 bases, with 14 bases separating them. The CDR3 bases are TGTGCCAGCAGCTCGGGGCTCAGTCCCGAGCAGTTCTTC. The encoded protein is CASSSGLSPEQFF. Drawing the rest from reference TRBV7-9 and TRBJ2-1, the complete variable domain is DTGVSQNPRHKITKRGQNVTFRCDPISEHNRLYWYRQTLGQGPEFLTYFQNEAQLEKSRLLSDRFSAERPKGSFSTLEIQRTEQGDSAMYLCASSSGLSPEQFFGPGTRLTVL.

The V call is TRBV25-1, the J call TRBJ1-1; D might be TRBD1 (5 bases). The ends were cut back, 8 bases at V and 4 bases at J, with 17 bases in the middle. Germline CDR1 and CDR2: MGHDK and SYGVNS. This CDR3 region has 14 residues. CDR3 DNA: TGTGCCAGCGGGGGACTGAGGTTGGGCACTGAAGCTTTCTTT. Protein sequence: CASGGLRLGTEAFF.

This clone has only one observation. V usage is TRBV2 and J usage is TRBJ1-1, with D perhaps TRBD1 (6 bases). The CDR3 contains 14 residues. Germline-derived CDR1 and CDR2 are SNHLY and FYNNEI. The V end was cut by 5 bases, the J end by 4 bases, with 14 bases between. CDR3 DNA: TGTGCCAGCAGTCCCCCGGGGGCCGGCACTGAAGCTTTCTTT. As protein: CASSPPGAGTEAFF.

The rearrangement uses TRBV5-4 and TRBJ2-1; 14 positions agree with TRBD2. The CDR3 contains 15 residues. The V gene's germline CDR1 is SGHNT and CDR2 YYREEE (reference sequence). V lost 4 bases, J lost 14 bases, and 11 bases stayed unmatched. For the CDR3, the DNA is TGTGCCAGCAGCGATACCGGGACTAGCGGGAGTAGTAAGTTCTTC. Its translation is CASSDTGTSGSSKFF.

This clone was observed a single time. The V gene is TRBV10-3, the J gene TRBJ2-2; no reliable D call. The CDR3 loop spans 12 amino acids. Trimming left V 2 bases short and J 4 bases short, with 2 bases between. The germline CDR1 and CDR2 sequences are ENHRY and SYGVKD. In DNA form, the CDR3 reads TGTGCCATCAGTGAGGGCACCGGGGAGCTGTTTTTT. As protein: CAISEGTGELFF.

CDR3 nucleotides: TGTGCCAGTAGTATCCAGGTGGGGAGTTGGAACACCGGGGAGCTGTTTTTT. This codes for CASSIQVGSWNTGELFF. The chain carries TRBV19 and TRBJ2-2, with D possibly matching TRBD2 (5 bases). Germline assignment: CDR1 LNHDA and CDR2 SQIVND (reference sequence). The CDR3 totals 17 residues. V lost 3 bases to trimming and J lost 1 base, with 15 bases between them. Combining the CDR3 with reference TRBV19 and TRBJ2-2 gives the whole variable domain DGGITQSPKYLFRKEGQNVTLSCEQNLNHDAMYWYRQDPGQGLRLIYYSQIVNDFQKGDIAEGYSVSREKKESFPLTVTSAQKNPTAFYLCASSIQVGSWNTGELFFGEGSRLTVL.

As DNA, the CDR3 is TGTGCCAGCAGTCCTGAGGGGATAATCAATGAAAAACTGTTTTTT. Translating gives CASSPEGIINEKLFF. This chain links TRBV28 with TRBJ1-4; D possibly corresponds to TRBD1 (5 bases). Per the germline V gene, CDR1 is MDHEN and CDR2 is SYDVKM. Trimming removed 5 bases at V and 5 bases at J, with 15 bases between. The CDR3 length is 15 residues.

This rearrangement joins TRBV7-8 to TRBJ1-1; D ambiguous. This CDR3 spans 14 amino acids. With 1 base removed from V and 0 bases from J, the gap between germline ends came to 6 bases. The germline gives CDR1 SGHVS, CDR2 FQNEAQ. This CDR3 is CASSLGSLNTEAFF. The CDR3 nucleotides read TGTGCCAGCAGCTTAGGCAGCCTGAACACTGAAGCTTTCTTT.

The CDR3 DNA follows: TGCGCCAGCAGCCAAGCGGGGGGCACAGATACGCAGTATTTT. Protein product: CASSQAGGTDTQYF. The V gene is TRBV4-1, the J gene TRBJ2-3, with a possible D match to TRBD2 (6 bases). CDR1 and CDR2 from the germline V gene are MGHRA and YSYEKL. The V gene lost 1 base and the J gene lost 1 base, with 6 bases spanning the gap. The CDR3 has 14 amino acids.

The V gene is TRBV6-1, the J gene TRBJ2-5; 13 bases match TRBD2. The CDR3 spans 15 residues. V dropped 6 bases and J dropped 2; count of bases not matched to a gene: 3. Germline V gene lookup returns CDR1 MNHNS and CDR2 SASEGT. The CDR3 loop is CASSGLAGVQETQYF. CDR3 nucleotide sequence: TGTGCCAGCAGCGGACTAGCGGGGGTTCAAGAGACCCAGTACTTC.

The rearrangement uses TRBV5-1 and TRBJ1-1; D may be TRBD1 (5 bases). The V and J ends lost 0 bases and 3 bases respectively, with 12 bases between them. The CDR3 totals 15 residues. The germline V gene has CDR1 SGHRS and CDR2 YFSETQ. The CDR3 is CASSLGRGADTEAFF. The CDR3, as DNA: TGCGCCAGCAGCTTGGGGCGGGGCGCCGACACTGAAGCTTTCTTT.

The V and J genes are TRBV7-9 and TRBJ2-1, with 9 bases fitting TRBD2. The V gene's germline CDR1 is SEHNR and CDR2 FQNEAQ (reference sequence). J was trimmed by 7 bases and V by 2 bases; bases with no gene match: 6. The CDR3 totals 15 residues. The CDR3 sequence is CASSLLSGGKNEQFF. CDR3 sequence (DNA): TGTGCCAGCAGCTTACTTAGCGGGGGTAAGAATGAGCAGTTCTTC. Combining the CDR3 with reference TRBV7-9 and TRBJ2-1 gives the whole variable domain DTGVSQNPRHKITKRGQNVTFRCDPISEHNRLYWYRQTLGQGPEFLTYFQNEAQLEKSRLLSDRFSAERPKGSFSTLEIQRTEQGDSAMYLCASSLLSGGKNEQFFGPGTRLTVL.

The chain has TRBV12-5 and TRBJ1-2; the D is unclear. The CDR3 has 16 amino acids. Germline V gene data show CDR1 as LGHNT and CDR2 as FRNRAP. The ends were cut back, 2 bases at V and 8 bases at J, with 21 bases in the middle. The CDR3 loop is CASGLPRFTETRGYTF. CDR3 nucleotides: TGTGCTAGTGGTTTGCCCCGATTTACCGAGACCCGAGGCTACACCTTC.

This clone was seen only a few times. CDR3 sequence reads: CASSQAATDSYEQYF. For the CDR3, the DNA is TGTGCCAGCAGCCAAGCGGCGACGGACTCCTACGAGCAGTACTTC. The chain couples TRBV4-2 to TRBJ2-7; no clear D. This CDR3 spans 15 amino acids. Trimming pared 1 base from V and 0 bases from J, leaving 10 bases between. Germline V gene lookup returns CDR1 LGHNA and CDR2 YNFKEQ.

The chain uses TRBV7-6 and TRBJ2-7; weak D call: TRBD1 (6 bases). The CDR3 has 13 residues. V gave up 4 bases and J gave up 3 bases, with 10 bases separating them. Germline V CDR1 and CDR2: SGHVS, FNYEAQ. The CDR3 spells CASSSPGDYEQYV. The CDR3 bases are TGTGCCAGCAGCTCCCCAGGGGACTACGAGCAGTACGTC.

The gene calls are TRBV7-9 and TRBJ2-7; no reliable D call. Germline V CDR1 and CDR2: SEHNR, FQNEAQ (reference sequence). Trimming pared 1 base from V and 0 bases from J, leaving 4 bases between. The CDR3 totals 13 residues. CDR3 residues: CASSLGNSYEQYF. The DNA for the CDR3 is TGTGCCAGCAGCTTAGGGAACTCCTACGAGCAGTACTTC.